The 2 T cell receptor beta chains below come from one sample, sequenced in a study of T cells in tuberculosis. Generated by immunoSEQ multiplex PCR, the TCRdb table keeps only in-frame clones and is missing some. The profile shows over 25,000 clones, 92% of them singletons. Time point described: new active TB diagnosis, blood taken before or within 7 days of starting treatment. The sample was PBMCs, taken at tuberculosis diagnosis. The receptors were gathered from an adult with tuberculosis. Some clones in this sample may be carry-over from other donors' samples.

V gene TRBV14 combines with J gene TRBJ1-3, with no clear D. This CDR3 has 15 amino acids. Trimming took 3 bases from V and 0 from J, leaving 9 bases between them. The germline V gene encodes CDR1 SGHDN and CDR2 FVKESK. CDR3 nucleotide sequence: TGTGCCAGCAGCCATGGGCTCTACTCTGGAAACACCATATATTTT. This gives the protein CASSHGLYSGNTIYF.

This clone occurred once. The J gene is TRBJ2-7, the V gene TRBV28; tentatively, D is TRBD1 (6 bases). The V end lost 10 bases, the J end lost 2 bases, and 12 bases lay between the germline ends. The CDR3 has 12 residues. Germline V gives CDR1 MDHEN, CDR2 SYDVKM. In nucleotides, the CDR3 is TGTGCCACCACAGGGAGCCCCTACGAGCAGTACTTC. This translates into CATTGSPYEQYF.